The 7 T cell receptor beta chains reported below all come from one sample, sequenced in a study of response to subunit inactivated influenza vaccine. TCRdb re-analysed the RT-PCR reads in MiXCR, keeping a single row per CDR3 protein. The sample carries just under 550,000 distinct CDR3 sequences, approximately 20% recorded once. This sample also belongs to another study, concerning T cells expressing NK-cell markers. That source reports: cDNA encoding TCR beta was synthesized via 5'RACE template switching incorporating UMIs.

Sequencing was performed on CD4+ T cells sorted from PBMCs, taken roughly 13 days after vaccination. These receptors originate from a man aged 50-60 years who received an inactivated influenza vaccine.

The chain couples TRBV21-1 to TRBJ2-5. TRBV21-1 represents a pseudogene. The CDR3 runs to 15 residues. CDR3 protein: CASRWTPINQETQYF. CDR3 coding DNA: TGTGCCAGCAGATGGACCCCAATAAATCAAGAGACCCAGTACTTC.

This chain uses TRBV9 with TRBJ1-3; 7 nucleotides align to TRBD1. The CDR3 loop spans 17 amino acids. Looked up from germline, CDR1 is SGDLS and CDR2 is YYNGEE. V lost 1 base and J lost 0; bases outside the gene matches: 7. Here the CDR3 reads CASSVTGGTVSGNTIYF. The DNA for the CDR3 is TGTGCCAGCAGCGTAACCGGAGGGACAGTCTCTGGAAACACCATATATTTT.

The chain joins TRBV3-1 to TRBJ1-4; maybe TRBD1 (5 bases). The germline V gene has CDR1 LGHDT and CDR2 YNNKEL (reference sequence). The length of the CDR3 is 13 residues. With 2 bases removed from V and 9 bases from J, the gap between germline ends came to 10 bases. The CDR3 is CASSQPGIKKLFF. CDR3 bases: TGTGCCAGCAGCCAACCAGGGATCAAAAAACTGTTTTTT.

The rearrangement links TRBV29-1 to TRBJ2-1; TRBD2 matches 10 bases. The germline V gene has CDR1 SQVTM and CDR2 ANQGSEA. The V gene end was trimmed by 1 base and the J gene end by 9 bases; junction bases not matched to a gene: 9. The CDR3 is 15 amino acids. The CDR3 spells CSVEGAGGPLGEQFF. Written as DNA, the CDR3 is TGCAGCGTTGAAGGAGCGGGGGGGCCGCTGGGTGAGCAGTTCTTC.

The chain is built from TRBV5-5 and TRBJ1-1, with D tentatively TRBD1 (5 bases). Per germline, CDR1 SGHKS and CDR2 YYEKEE (reference sequence). Trimming took 4 bases from V and 0 from J, leaving 10 bases between them. This CDR3 has 14 residues. CDR3 DNA: TGTGCCAGCAGCAAACAGGTCATGAACACTGAAGCTTTCTTT. This translates into CASSKQVMNTEAFF. The full variable domain, rest sourced from reference TRBV5-5 and TRBJ1-1, is DAGVTQSPTHLIKTRGQQVTLRCSPISGHKSVSWYQQVLGQGPQFIFQYYEKEERGRGNFPDRFSARQFPNYSSELNVNALLLGDSALYLCASSKQVMNTEAFFGQGTRLTVV.

This clonotype was counted a few times. The chain employs TRBV7-8 and TRBJ2-5, with D unclear. The CDR3 is 13 amino acids. CDR1 and CDR2 from the germline V gene are SGHVS and FQNEAQ. Trimming removed 3 bases from V and 5 bases from J, with 10 bases in between. The CDR3 spells CASSFLVGETQYF. The CDR3 DNA is TGTGCCAGCAGCTTCCTAGTAGGGGAGACCCAGTACTTC. The full variable domain, rest sourced from reference TRBV7-8 and TRBJ2-5, is GAGVSQSPRYKVAKRGQDVALRCDPISGHVSLFWYQQALGQGPEFLTYFQNEAQLDKSGLPSDRFFAERPEGSVSTLKIQRTQQEDSAVYLCASSFLVGETQYFGPGTRLLVL.

This clonotype has just a few counts. The chain is built from TRBV20-1 and TRBJ2-7; 7 positions agree with TRBD2. There are 14 residues in the CDR3. Trimming at V came to 1 base and at J to 4 bases, leaving 7 bases not matched to a gene. Germline CDR1 DFQATT, CDR2 SNEGSKA (reference sequence). CDR3 amino acids: CSARGGSGSYEQYF. The CDR3, as DNA: TGCAGTGCTAGAGGCGGGAGTGGTAGTTACGAGCAGTACTTC.